The next 4 T cell receptor beta chains were all read from a single sample in a study of T cells in localized non-small cell lung cancer (TCRdb year 2020). Libraries were prepared through the immunoSEQ multiplex PCR assay. As stored in TCRdb, this immuneACCESS dataset retains in-frame rearrangements with V and J assigned. A fraction of the clones does not appear; measured against another copy, unresolved V genes explain less than half of the discrepancy, and the remainder lacks a known reason. The sample table holds 35,000 to 50,000 clones, of which roughly 80% were seen once. The top ten constitute over 30% of the sample. The sample consisted of PBMCs, taken before any cancer treatment. All receptors come from a woman between 35 and 70 years old with stage II squamous cell lung carcinoma.

The rearrangement uses TRBV7-9 and TRBJ1-3; no definite D call. The CDR3 runs to 15 residues. The germline gives CDR1 SEHNR, CDR2 FQNEAQ (reference sequence). Trimming pared 0 bases from V and 0 bases from J, leaving 6 bases between. Here the CDR3 reads CASSLAADSGNTIYF. The CDR3 nucleotides read TGTGCCAGCAGCTTAGCAGCTGACTCTGGAAACACCATATATTTT.

J is TRBJ2-5 and V is TRBV28, with TRBD1 matching over 9 bases. This CDR3 has 18 residues. The V and J ends lost 1 base and 1 base, in that order; junction bases with no gene match: 10. Germline loops: CDR1 MDHEN, CDR2 SYDVKM. The chain's CDR3 is CASSLSHSRDRAQETQYF. CDR3 DNA: TGTGCCAGCAGTTTATCCCACTCCCGGGACAGGGCCCAAGAGACCCAGTACTTC.

The chain is built from TRBV18 and TRBJ2-7; a possible D gene is TRBD2 (5 bases). Trimming stripped 5 bases from V and 4 bases from J, with 12 bases between. CDR1 is KGHSH, CDR2 LQKENI, per germline. This CDR3 region has 13 residues. DNA for the CDR3: TGTGCCAGCTCATGGGAGTTCGGATACGAGCAGTACTTC. It yields the protein CASSWEFGYEQYF.

In this sample, this clone turned up a few times. The CDR3 region is CASSQSRDWYNEQFF. The CDR3 nucleotides read TGCGCCAGCAGCCAATCCCGGGACTGGTACAATGAGCAGTTCTTC. The gene calls are TRBV4-1 and TRBJ2-1; TRBD2 is a possible D gene (6 bases). Looked up from germline, CDR1 is MGHRA and CDR2 is YSYEKL. CDR3 size: 15 residues. V lost 2 bases, J lost 4 bases, and 12 bases lay in between.